The next 8 T cell receptor beta chains were all read from a single sample in a study of OX40 agonist ivuxolimab in advanced cancers. The data were produced by immunoSEQ multiplex PCR, yet TCRdb's version contains in-frame clones alone and is incomplete. The top ten hold approximately 7% of the sample, which has approximately 80,000 clones, more than 85% seen once. The material was CD4+ or CD8+ T cells sorted from blood, obtained in a trial of the OX40 agonist ivuxolimab. The receptors here all came from an adult with an advanced solid tumor such as melanoma, head and neck, liver or kidney cancer.

This chain uses TRBV27 with TRBJ1-2; 7 positions agree with TRBD1. The CDR3 loop spans 17 amino acids. Unmatched junction bases numbered 18, after V lost 3 bases and J lost 8 bases. The germline V gene encodes CDR1 MNHEY and CDR2 SMNVEV (reference sequence). In DNA, the CDR3 is TGTGCCAGCAGTTTTACTGTTCGGGGACAGCATGCGGGCGGCTACACCTTC. Translation: CASSFTVRGQHAGGYTF.

V gene TRBV5-1 combines with J gene TRBJ2-5; TRBD2 agrees at 10 bases. The DNA end is more similar to TRBJ2-7, so the J call may be wrong. Germline V gene data show CDR1 as SGHRS and CDR2 as YFSETQ. The CDR3 runs to 15 residues. The CDR3: CASSLTSGKTYEQYF. The CDR3 DNA reads TGCGCCAGCAGCTTGACTAGCGGGAAGACCTACGAGCAGTACTTC.

The V gene is TRBV5-6, the J gene TRBJ2-1; no reliable D call. Germline CDR1 SGHDT, CDR2 YYEEEE. Trimming pared 5 bases from V and 2 bases from J, leaving 14 bases between. The CDR3 runs to 15 residues. CDR3: CASRPNKVPYNEQFF. The CDR3 bases are TGTGCCAGCAGGCCGAACAAAGTCCCCTACAATGAGCAGTTCTTC.

The J gene is TRBJ2-7, the V gene TRBV9; D is possibly TRBD2 (6 bases). The CDR3 covers 15 residues. The V gene lost 4 bases and the J gene lost 4 bases, with 18 bases spanning the gap. Germline V lookup: CDR1 SGDLS, CDR2 YYNGEE. The CDR3 coding sequence is TGTGCCAGCAGCACCCGGGGGACCGCGGATTACGAGCAGTACTTC. This sequence encodes CASSTRGTADYEQYF.

The rearrangement uses TRBV30 and TRBJ2-2, with 10 bases aligning to TRBD1. The V gene end was trimmed by 3 bases and the J gene end by 5 bases; junction bases not matched to a gene: 9. CDR1 and CDR2 (germline): GTSNPN, SVGIG (reference sequence). The CDR3 totals 16 residues. This CDR3 is CAWRASDRGRTGELFF. The DNA of the CDR3 is TGTGCCTGGAGGGCCTCGGACAGGGGGAGAACCGGGGAGCTGTTTTTT.

This sequence joins TRBV19 and TRBJ2-2; 11 bases match TRBD2. CDR1 LNHDA and CDR2 SQIVND come from the germline V gene (reference sequence). V lost 5 bases to trimming and J lost 6 bases; unmatched junction nucleotides: 11. CDR3 size: 17 residues. CDR3 sequence reads: CASSPARLAGFAGELFF. DNA of the CDR3: TGTGCCAGTAGTCCTGCTCGACTAGCGGGATTCGCCGGGGAGCTGTTTTTT.

As regards this clone: Other DNA sequences in this sample translate to the same CDR3. The chain carries TRBV19 and TRBJ2-2; perhaps TRBD1 as D (5 bases). The germline V gene has CDR1 LNHDA and CDR2 SQIVND (reference sequence). V shed 10 bases and J shed 4 bases, with 13 bases lying between them. This CDR3 has 13 amino acids. Here the CDR3 reads CATRQGGTGELFF. The CDR3, as DNA: TGTGCCACTCGGCAGGGCGGCACCGGGGAGCTGTTTTTT.

V usage is TRBV27 and J usage is TRBJ2-1; possible D gene TRBD2, 6 bases. The V end was cut by 5 bases, the J end by 7 bases, with 18 bases between. Germline CDR1 is MNHEY and CDR2 is SMNVEV (reference sequence). There are 15 residues in the CDR3. The CDR3 is CASSIGDLNRNEQFF. The CDR3, as DNA: TGTGCCAGCAGTATCGGGGACTTGAATCGAAATGAGCAGTTCTTC.